The rows below give T cell receptor beta chains drawn from one sample of a study of cytomegalovirus exposure and HLA in healthy donors. Produced via immunoSEQ multiplex PCR; TCRdb's table is partial and in-frame only. The sample yields some 120,000 clones, around 75% seen once. The sequenced sample consisted of PBMCs. All receptors come from a man aged 55 to 69 in good health and CMV-seropositive. The CDR3 runs from the conserved cysteine through the conserved F or W. The D gene is left open where the match is weak. Only part of the rows carry a size: once, few, many, or a class if the clone is expanded.

clone_size	j_call	v_call	d_call	cdr3_aa	cdr3_nt
few	TRBJ2-2	TRBV5-4	.	CASSLRQATGELFF	TGTGCCAGCAGCCTCCGACAGGCTACCGGGGAGCTGTTTTTT
.	TRBJ2-7	TRBV12-2	.	CASRLIRQTYEQYF	TGTGCAAGTCGCTTAATCCGACAGACCTACGAGCAGTACTTC
.	TRBJ1-2	TRBV5-4	.	CASSSTANYGYTF	TGTGCCAGCAGCTCGACAGCTAACTATGGCTACACCTTC
.	TRBJ2-3	TRBV2	TRBD2	CASSVTSGVSGTQYF	TGTGCCAGCAGTGTAACTAGCGGGGTTTCGGGTACGCAGTATTTT
.	TRBJ2-1	TRBV9	TRBD1	CASSIGQGVGEQFF	TGTGCCAGCAGCATCGGACAGGGGGTCGGTGAGCAGTTCTTC
.	TRBJ2-1	TRBV11-3	.	CASSPPNGEQFF	TGTGCCAGCAGCCCCCCGAACGGTGAGCAGTTCTTC
.	TRBJ2-5	TRBV2	TRBD2	CASTYSGGAKETQYF	TGTGCCAGCACCTATAGCGGGGGGGCGAAAGAGACCCAGTACTTC
.	TRBJ2-4	TRBV5-6	TRBD2	CASSLVGLANIQYF	TGTGCCAGCAGCTTGGTGGGACTAGCAAACATTCAGTACTTC
.	TRBJ1-6	TRBV7-9	.	CASSLAVPDSPLHF	TGTGCCAGCAGCTTAGCGGTTCCAGATTCACCCCTCCACTTT
.	TRBJ2-7	TRBV11-2	.	CASSLIDGSYEQYF	TGTGCCAGCAGCTTAATCGACGGGTCCTACGAGCAGTACTTC
.	TRBJ1-6	TRBV6-5	TRBD1	CASSYSTAGGNSPLHF	TGTGCCAGCAGTTACTCGACAGCAGGGGGGAATTCACCCCTCCACTTT
.	TRBJ1-2	TRBV6-4	.	CASSRGADYGYTF	TGTGCCAGCAGTCGGGGGGCGGACTATGGCTACACCTTC
.	TRBJ2-7	TRBV6-5	TRBD1	CASSNRDSSYEQYF	TGTGCCAGCAGTAACAGGGACAGCTCCTACGAGCAGTACTTC
.	TRBJ2-1	TRBV19	TRBD1	CASSSPRQGARVRQFF	TGTGCCAGTAGTAGTCCCCGACAGGGGGCAAGGGTAAGGCAGTTCTTC
.	TRBJ1-4	TRBV6-1	.	CASSEIWGRNEKLFF	TGTGCCAGCAGTGAAATTTGGGGCAGAAATGAAAAACTGTTTTTT
.	TRBJ2-3	TRBV9	.	CASSAQWGDPTDTQYF	TGTGCCAGCAGCGCCCAATGGGGGGATCCCACAGATACGCAGTATTTT
.	TRBJ1-6	TRBV7-9	.	CASSPRADSPLHF	TGTGCCAGCAGCCCACGAGCGGATTCACCCCTCCACTTT
once	TRBJ2-5	TRBV19	.	CASSMETGRETQYF	TGTGCCAGTAGTATGGAGACAGGGAGGGAGACCCAGTACTTC
once	TRBJ2-7	TRBV6-1	.	CASSDSLGGVGEQYF	TGTGCCAGCAGTGACTCCCTCGGAGGGGTGGGCGAGCAGTACTTC
.	TRBJ1-1	TRBV5-8	.	CASSSPRYNTEAFF	TGTGCCAGCAGCTCCCCACGGTACAACACTGAAGCTTTCTTT
.	TRBJ2-1	TRBV30	TRBD2	CACASFPTSGGINEQFF	TGTGCCTGCGCCTCGTTCCCAACTAGCGGGGGGATCAATGAGCAGTTCTTC
.	TRBJ1-3	TRBV5-1	.	CASSLQGGYGNTIYF	TGCGCCAGCAGCTTGCAGGGTGGATATGGAAACACCATATATTTT